This T cell receptor (beta chain) is from a study of cytomegalovirus exposure and HLA in healthy donors. Study-level information: In an earlier analysis, around 100 million unique TCR beta sequences were found from some 170 million T cells.

V lost 1 base to trimming and J lost 8 bases, with 9 bases between them. Germline loops: CDR1 SNHLY, CDR2 FYNNEI. The CDR3 consists of 13 residues. Primers: 60 Vbeta forward and 13 Jbeta reverse. Profiling relied on immunoSEQ multiplex PCR, and the TCRdb table lists in-frame clones only, not all of them. The table has around 150,000 clones, roughly 85% seen once. Notes on the study in general: The authors excluded some V segments, including TRBV6-2 and TRBV6-3, as indistinguishable. A later analysis linked some 17,000 TCR beta sequences to HLA alleles at 0.05 false discovery rate. Sequence variants that were highly shared formed a cluster that was likely a sequencing artifact.

Comments on this clone: Its antigen remains unidentified.

Sequenced sample: PBMCs. The chain carries TRBV2 and TRBJ2-1; D might be TRBD2 (5 bases). This receptor was identified in a young man in good health and CMV-seropositive. For the CDR3, the DNA is TGTGCCAGCAGTGAAGGGGCTAGCCATGAGCAGTTCTTC. This gives the protein CASSEGASHEQFF.